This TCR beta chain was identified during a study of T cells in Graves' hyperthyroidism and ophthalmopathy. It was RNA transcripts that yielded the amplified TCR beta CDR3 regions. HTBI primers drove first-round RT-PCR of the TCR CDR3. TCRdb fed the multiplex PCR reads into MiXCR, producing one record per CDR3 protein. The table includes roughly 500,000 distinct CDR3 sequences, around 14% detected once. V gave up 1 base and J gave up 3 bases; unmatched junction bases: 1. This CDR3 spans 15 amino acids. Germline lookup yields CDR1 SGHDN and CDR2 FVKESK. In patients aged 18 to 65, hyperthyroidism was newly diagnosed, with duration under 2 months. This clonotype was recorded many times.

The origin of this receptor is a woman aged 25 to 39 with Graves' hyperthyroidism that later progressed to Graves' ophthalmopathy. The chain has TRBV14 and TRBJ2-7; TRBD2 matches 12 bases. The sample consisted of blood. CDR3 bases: TGTGCCAGCAGCCAAGCGACTAGCGGGAGCTACGAGCAGTACTTC. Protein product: CASSQATSGSYEQYF. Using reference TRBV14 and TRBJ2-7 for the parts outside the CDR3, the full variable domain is EAGVTQFPSHSVIEKGQTVTLRCDPISGHDNLYWYRRVMGKEIKFLLHFVKESKQDESGMPNNRFLAERTGGTYSTLKVQPAELEDSGVYFCASSQATSGSYEQYFGPGTRLTVT.